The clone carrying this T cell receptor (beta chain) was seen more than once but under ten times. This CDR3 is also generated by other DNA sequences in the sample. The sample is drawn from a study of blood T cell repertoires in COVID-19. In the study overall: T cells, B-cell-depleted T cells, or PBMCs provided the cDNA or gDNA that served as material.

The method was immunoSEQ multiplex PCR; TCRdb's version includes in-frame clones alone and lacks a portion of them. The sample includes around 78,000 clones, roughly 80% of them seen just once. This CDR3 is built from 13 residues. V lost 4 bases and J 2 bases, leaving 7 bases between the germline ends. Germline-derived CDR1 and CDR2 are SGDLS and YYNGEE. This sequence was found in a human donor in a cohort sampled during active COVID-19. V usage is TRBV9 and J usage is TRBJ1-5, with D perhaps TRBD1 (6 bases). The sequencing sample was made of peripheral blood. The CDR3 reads CASSSGGNQPQHF. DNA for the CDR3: TGTGCCAGCAGCTCAGGGGGCAATCAGCCCCAGCATTTT.